This TCR beta chain was found in a study of cytomegalovirus exposure and HLA in healthy donors. Study background: HLA-typed donors were the source of about 90 million unique TCRs held in an early data release.

Whole-study results and caveats: Later analysis found that TCR beta chains associated with HLA were more clonally expanded than other, equally common chains. Across HLA loci, a later analysis found differing TCR association rates, with DRB1 most and HLA-C fewest. Sequencing depth across donors, presence/absence analyses assumed, was roughly uniform.

With 60 Vbeta and 13 Jbeta primers, the PCR was carried out. Produced via immunoSEQ multiplex PCR; TCRdb's table is partial and in-frame only. The data contain 70,000 to 90,000 clones, 60% to 75% of them singletons. This clone has only a few counts. Its antigen is not identified. The sequencing input was PBMCs. The clonotype comes from a middle-aged man in good health and CMV-seropositive.

The CDR3 DNA reads TGTGCCAGCAGCTTACGTGGCAGGGGGGCCTACGAGCAGTACTTC. It encodes CASSLRGRGAYEQYF. V is TRBV11-3 and J is TRBJ2-7, with D tentatively TRBD1 (7 bases). The germline V and J ends were trimmed by 2 bases and 2 bases, with 13 bases remaining between them. Germline CDR1 SGHNT, CDR2 YENEEA. The CDR3 loop spans 15 amino acids.